This TCR beta chain was profiled in a study of read filtering for tumor transcriptome and immune sequencing. Study-wide background: Mean patient age was approximately 71 years, range roughly 40 to 85; approximately 18 male, 14 to 15 female. By R-ISS, stages I, II and III held about 8, 17 and 7 patients.

Study conclusions and caveats: Compared with RNA-seq, IR-seq gave much higher clonotype depth and reliability.

This clonotype was recorded at least ten times. Its specificity is unknown. From about 400 ng of RNA, a library with molecular barcoded alpha/delta and beta/gamma adaptors was made. One entry per CDR3 protein, called by TCRdb with MiXCR from the reads. The repertoire holds about 6,000 distinct CDR3 sequences, with roughly a quarter as singletons. The CDR3 runs to 17 residues. Losses at the gene ends were 0 bases for V and 0 bases for J; bases not matched to a gene: 6. Germline lookup yields CDR1 ENHRY and CDR2 SYGVKD. The sample consisted of a population of CD138-negative cells sorted from bone marrow. The chain recombines TRBV10-3 with TRBJ1-2; 8 nucleotides align to TRBD1. The receptor was isolated from a donor over 35 with multiple myeloma. Here the CDR3 DNA reads TGTGCCATCAGTGAGTCGACGACAGGGGCTTCTAACTATGGCTACACCTTC. It translates to CAISESTTGASNYGYTF.